A single sample is the source of the 8 T cell receptor beta chains below, sequenced in a study of immune cell composition in non-small cell lung cancer. Clones were sequenced by immunoSEQ multiplex PCR, and TCRdb holds only the in-frame ones, with some missing. The profile covers around 5,000 clones, with 70% to 90% appearing a single time and roughly 9.9% taken by the ten largest. The sample was lung tumor tissue. The source of these receptors is a human donor with non-small cell lung cancer.

The chain recombines TRBV27 with TRBJ1-1, with D tentatively TRBD1 (6 bases). The CDR3 has 18 residues. The V end lost 1 base, the J end lost 0 bases, and 18 bases lay between the germline ends. Looked up from germline, CDR1 is MNHEY and CDR2 is SMNVEV (reference sequence). The DNA for the CDR3 is TGTGCCAGCAGTTTATTACGTCCTGGACAGACAGTGAACACTGAAGCTTTCTTT. Residues: CASSLLRPGQTVNTEAFF.

The chain has TRBV9 and TRBJ2-5, with no clear D. Germline assignment: CDR1 SGDLS and CDR2 YYNGEE. This CDR3 spans 13 amino acids. Trimming removed 4 bases from V and 5 bases from J, with 12 bases in between. CDR3 in DNA: TGTGCCAGCAGCCCCCCGTTCGCGGAGACCCAGTACTTC. This gives the protein CASSPPFAETQYF.

The rearrangement joins TRBV28 to TRBJ1-2, with D perhaps TRBD1 (6 bases). Trimming took 7 bases from V and 4 from J, leaving 7 bases between them. There are 11 residues in the CDR3. Germline V gene lookup returns CDR1 MDHEN and CDR2 SYDVKM. CDR3 region: CASTGAYGYTF. The CDR3 DNA is TGTGCCAGCACAGGGGCCTATGGCTACACCTTC.

The chain carries TRBV30 and TRBJ2-1; 7 positions agree with TRBD2. J gave up 10 bases and V 2 bases, and 5 bases lay outside the gene matches. In germline, CDR1 is GTSNPN, CDR2 SVGIG (reference sequence). The CDR3 extends over 12 amino acids. The CDR3 DNA is TGTGCCTGGAGTACTCCGGGACTAGAGCAGTTCTTC. Protein sequence: CAWSTPGLEQFF.

This clone is termed large. The chain recombines TRBV27 with TRBJ1-2; a weak D match, TRBD1 (6 bases). V gave up 4 bases and J gave up 2 bases, with 14 bases separating them. The CDR3 has 15 amino acids. The germline V gene encodes CDR1 MNHEY and CDR2 SMNVEV (reference sequence). CDR3 region: CASSSTRTVNYGYTF. In DNA, the CDR3 is TGTGCCAGCAGTTCCACCCGGACAGTGAACTATGGCTACACCTTC.

The rearrangement links TRBV11-2 to TRBJ2-3; tentative D call: TRBD2 (5 bases). The CDR3 loop spans 16 amino acids. Germline values: CDR1 SGHAT, CDR2 FQNNGV. Between the trimmed V and J ends, which lost 0 bases and 7 bases, there was a span of 17 bases. The CDR3 loop reads CASSLDSREGVHTQYF. CDR3 sequence (DNA): TGTGCCAGCAGCTTAGATTCCAGAGAGGGAGTGCATACGCAGTATTTT.

The chain is built from TRBV9 and TRBJ2-7; 12 nucleotides line up with TRBD2. This CDR3 is 16 amino acids long. Germline V lookup: CDR1 SGDLS, CDR2 YYNGEE. Trimming cost V 0 bases and J 4 bases; bases outside gene matches: 5. In DNA, the CDR3 is TGTGCCAGCAGCGTAGGACTAGCGGGAGTCGGGTACGAGCAGTACTTC. It is translated as CASSVGLAGVGYEQYF.

The V and J genes are TRBV6-5 and TRBJ1-5; D gene unclear. V was clipped by 5 bases and J by 0 bases, with 8 bases between them. CDR3 size: 14 residues. From germline, CDR1 is MNHEY and CDR2 SVGAGI. The CDR3 sequence: CASSPGNSNQPQHF. The CDR3 region has the DNA TGTGCCAGCAGTCCCGGGAATAGCAATCAGCCCCAGCATTTT.